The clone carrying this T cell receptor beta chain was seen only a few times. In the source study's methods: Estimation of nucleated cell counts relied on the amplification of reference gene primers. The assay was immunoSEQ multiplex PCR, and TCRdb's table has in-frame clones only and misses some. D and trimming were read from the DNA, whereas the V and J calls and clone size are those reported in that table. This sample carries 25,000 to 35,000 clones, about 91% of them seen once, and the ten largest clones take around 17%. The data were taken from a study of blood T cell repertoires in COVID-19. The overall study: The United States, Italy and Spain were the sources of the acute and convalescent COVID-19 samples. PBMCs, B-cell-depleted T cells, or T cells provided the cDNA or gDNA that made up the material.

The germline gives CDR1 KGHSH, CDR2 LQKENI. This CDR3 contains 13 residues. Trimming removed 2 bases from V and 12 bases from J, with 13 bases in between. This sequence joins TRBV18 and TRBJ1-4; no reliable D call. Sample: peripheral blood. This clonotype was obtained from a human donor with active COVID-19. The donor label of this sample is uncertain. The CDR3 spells CASSPSSQLELFF. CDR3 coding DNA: TGTGCCAGCTCACCATCGAGTCAGCTAGAACTGTTTTTT.